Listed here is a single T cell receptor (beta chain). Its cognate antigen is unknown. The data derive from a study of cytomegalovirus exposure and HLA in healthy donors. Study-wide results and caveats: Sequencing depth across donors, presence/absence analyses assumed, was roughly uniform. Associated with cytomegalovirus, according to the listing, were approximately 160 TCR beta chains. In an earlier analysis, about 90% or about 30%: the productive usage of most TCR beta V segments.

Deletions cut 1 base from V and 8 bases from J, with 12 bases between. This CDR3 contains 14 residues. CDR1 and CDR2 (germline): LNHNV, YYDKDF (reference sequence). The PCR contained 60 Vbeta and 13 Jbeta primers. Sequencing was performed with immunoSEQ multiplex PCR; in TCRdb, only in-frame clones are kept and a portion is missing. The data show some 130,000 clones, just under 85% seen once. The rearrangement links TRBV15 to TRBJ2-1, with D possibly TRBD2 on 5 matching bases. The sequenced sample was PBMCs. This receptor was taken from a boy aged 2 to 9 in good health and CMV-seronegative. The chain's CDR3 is CATSRGGKEDEQFF. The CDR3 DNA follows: TGTGCCACCAGCAGAGGGGGAAAGGAGGATGAGCAGTTCTTC.